This T cell receptor beta chain was sequenced during a study of long-term antiretroviral therapy in people with HIV. Whole-study results and caveats: Every time point showed a repertoire led by clones expanded before ART. Blood sampling spanned 2004 to 2017, possibly under older ART regimens. ART preceded a rise in diversity that nonetheless stayed lower than in transplant donor controls.

Survey level was the resolution at which the v3.0 immunoSEQ assay ran. The method was immunoSEQ multiplex PCR; TCRdb's version includes in-frame clones alone and lacks a portion of them. The sample carries roughly 28,000 clones, 91% recorded once. There are 15 residues in the CDR3. The germline V gene encodes CDR1 SGDLS and CDR2 YYNGEE. V gave up 4 bases and J gave up 3 bases; unmatched junction bases: 9. For this clone: Its antigen is not identified.

The specimen comprised unsorted PBMCs, sampled 3.1 years after starting antiretroviral therapy. The chain has TRBV9 and TRBJ2-7; 8 bases are a match to TRBD1. The clonotype originates from a man aged 18-30 years with HIV. The DNA of the CDR3 is TGTGCCAGCAGCCCTACTTCGGGACAGGACTACGAGCAGTACTTC. It encodes CASSPTSGQDYEQYF.